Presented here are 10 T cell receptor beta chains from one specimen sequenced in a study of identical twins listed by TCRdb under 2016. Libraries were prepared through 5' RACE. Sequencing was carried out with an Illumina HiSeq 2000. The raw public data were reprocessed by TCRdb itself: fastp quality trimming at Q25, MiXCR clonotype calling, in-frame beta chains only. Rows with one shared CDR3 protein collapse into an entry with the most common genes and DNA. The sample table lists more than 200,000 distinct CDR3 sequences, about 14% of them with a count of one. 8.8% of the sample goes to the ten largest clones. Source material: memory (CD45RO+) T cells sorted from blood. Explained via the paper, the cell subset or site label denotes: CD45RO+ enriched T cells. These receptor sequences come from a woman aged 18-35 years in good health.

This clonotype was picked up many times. DNA for the CDR3: TGTGCCAGCACCGAACAGGGAGGAGGCTATGGCTACACCTTC. Its translation is CASTEQGGGYGYTF. The genes are TRBV6-1 and TRBJ1-2; maybe TRBD1 (6 bases). The CDR3 totals 14 residues. Trimming pared 7 bases from V and 4 bases from J, leaving 16 bases between. The germline V gene has CDR1 MNHNS and CDR2 SASEGT.

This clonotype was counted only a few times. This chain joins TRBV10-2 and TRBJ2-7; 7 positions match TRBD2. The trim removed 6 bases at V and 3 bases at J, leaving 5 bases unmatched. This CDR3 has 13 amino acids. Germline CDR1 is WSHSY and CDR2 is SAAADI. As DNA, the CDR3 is TGCGCCAGCAGGGCGGGAGTCTTCTACGAGCAGTACTTC. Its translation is CASRAGVFYEQYF.

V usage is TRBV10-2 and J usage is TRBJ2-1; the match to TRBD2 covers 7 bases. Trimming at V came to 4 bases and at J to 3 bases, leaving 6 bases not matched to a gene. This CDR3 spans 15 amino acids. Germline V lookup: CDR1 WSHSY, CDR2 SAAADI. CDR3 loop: CASSAGASGYNEQFF. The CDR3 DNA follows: TGCGCCAGCAGTGCCGGGGCTAGCGGCTACAATGAGCAGTTCTTC.

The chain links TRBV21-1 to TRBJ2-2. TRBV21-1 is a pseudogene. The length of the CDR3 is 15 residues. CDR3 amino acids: CASSKCETHTGELFF. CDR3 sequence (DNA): TGTGCCAGCAGCAAATGCGAGACACACACCGGGGAGCTGTTTTTT.

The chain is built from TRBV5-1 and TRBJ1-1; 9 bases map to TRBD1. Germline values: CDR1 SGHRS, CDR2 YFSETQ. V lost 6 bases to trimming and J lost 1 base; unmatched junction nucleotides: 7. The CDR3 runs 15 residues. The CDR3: CASTDPGQGNTEAFF. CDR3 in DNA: TGCGCCAGCACCGACCCGGGACAGGGGAACACTGAAGCTTTCTTT.

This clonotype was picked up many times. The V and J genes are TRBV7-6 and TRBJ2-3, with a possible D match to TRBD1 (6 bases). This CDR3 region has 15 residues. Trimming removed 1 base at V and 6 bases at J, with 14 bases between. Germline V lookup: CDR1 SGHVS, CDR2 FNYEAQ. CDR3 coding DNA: TGTGCCAGCAGCTTAGGGGTCGTCAGGGGTGATACGCAGTATTTT. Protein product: CASSLGVVRGDTQYF.

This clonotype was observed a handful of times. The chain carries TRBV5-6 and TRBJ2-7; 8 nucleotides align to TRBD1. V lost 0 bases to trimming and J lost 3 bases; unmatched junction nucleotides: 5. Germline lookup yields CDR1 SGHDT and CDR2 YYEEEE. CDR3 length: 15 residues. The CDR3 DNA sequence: TGTGCCAGCAGCTTGGGGAACAGGGGGGACTACGAGCAGTACTTC. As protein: CASSLGNRGDYEQYF.

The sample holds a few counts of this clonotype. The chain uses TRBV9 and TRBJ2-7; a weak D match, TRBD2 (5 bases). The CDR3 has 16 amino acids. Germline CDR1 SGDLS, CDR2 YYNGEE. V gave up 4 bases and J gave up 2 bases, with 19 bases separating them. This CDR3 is CASSPERVADPYEQYF. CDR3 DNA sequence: TGTGCCAGCAGCCCAGAGAGGGTGGCAGACCCCTACGAGCAGTACTTC.

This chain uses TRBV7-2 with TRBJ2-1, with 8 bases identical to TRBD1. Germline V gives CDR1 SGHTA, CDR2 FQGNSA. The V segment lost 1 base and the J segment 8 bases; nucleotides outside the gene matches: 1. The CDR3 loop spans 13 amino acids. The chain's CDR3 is CASSLDRGDEQFF. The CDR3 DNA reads TGTGCCAGCAGCTTAGACAGGGGGGATGAGCAGTTCTTC.

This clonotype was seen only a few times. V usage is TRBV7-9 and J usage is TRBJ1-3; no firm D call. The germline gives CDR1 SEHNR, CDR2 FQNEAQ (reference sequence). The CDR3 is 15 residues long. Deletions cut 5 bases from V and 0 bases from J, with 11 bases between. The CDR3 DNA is TGTGCCAGCAGCCGGAGCGGAACCTCTGGAAACACCATATATTTT. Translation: CASSRSGTSGNTIYF.